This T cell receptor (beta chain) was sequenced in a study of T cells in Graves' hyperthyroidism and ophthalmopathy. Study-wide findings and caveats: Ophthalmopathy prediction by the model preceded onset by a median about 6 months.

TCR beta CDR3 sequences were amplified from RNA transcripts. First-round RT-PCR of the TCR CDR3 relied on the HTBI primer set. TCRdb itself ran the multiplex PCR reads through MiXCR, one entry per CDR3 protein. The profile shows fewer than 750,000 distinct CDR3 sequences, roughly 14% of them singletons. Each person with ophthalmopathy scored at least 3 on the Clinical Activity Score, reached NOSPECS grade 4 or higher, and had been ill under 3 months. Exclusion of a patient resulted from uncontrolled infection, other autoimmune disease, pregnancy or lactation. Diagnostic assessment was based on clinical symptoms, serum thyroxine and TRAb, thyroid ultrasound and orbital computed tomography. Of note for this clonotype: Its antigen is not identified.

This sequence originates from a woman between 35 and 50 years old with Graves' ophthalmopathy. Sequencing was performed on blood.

The CDR3 loop reads CASSSIAGEKWGELFF. The DNA of the CDR3 is TGTGCCAGCAGCTCTATAGCCGGAGAGAAATGGGGGGAGCTGTTTTTT. V is TRBV9 and J is TRBJ2-2, with no clear D. This CDR3 has 16 residues. The V end was cut by 4 bases, the J end by 8 bases, with 21 bases between. CDR1 SGDLS and CDR2 YYNGEE come from the germline V gene. Full variable domain (outside the CDR3, taken from reference TRBV9 and TRBJ2-2): DSGVTQTPKHLITATGQRVTLRCSPRSGDLSVYWYQQSLDQGLQFLIQYYNGEERAKGNILERFSAQQFPDLHSELNLSSLELGDSALYFCASSSIAGEKWGELFFGEGSRLTVL.